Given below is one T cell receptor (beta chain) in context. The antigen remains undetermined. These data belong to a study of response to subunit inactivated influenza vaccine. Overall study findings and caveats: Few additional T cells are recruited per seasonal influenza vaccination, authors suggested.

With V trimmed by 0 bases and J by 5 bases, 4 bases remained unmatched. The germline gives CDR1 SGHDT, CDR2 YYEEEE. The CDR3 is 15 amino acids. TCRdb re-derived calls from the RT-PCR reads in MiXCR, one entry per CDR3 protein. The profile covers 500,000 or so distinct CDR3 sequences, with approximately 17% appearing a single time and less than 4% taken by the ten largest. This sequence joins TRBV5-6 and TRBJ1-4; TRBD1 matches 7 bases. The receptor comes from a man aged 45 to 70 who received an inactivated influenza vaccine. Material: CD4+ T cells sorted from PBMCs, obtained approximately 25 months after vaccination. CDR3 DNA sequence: TGTGCCAGCAGCTTGGTGGGGACAGCGAATGAAAAACTGTTTTTT. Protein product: CASSLVGTANEKLFF.